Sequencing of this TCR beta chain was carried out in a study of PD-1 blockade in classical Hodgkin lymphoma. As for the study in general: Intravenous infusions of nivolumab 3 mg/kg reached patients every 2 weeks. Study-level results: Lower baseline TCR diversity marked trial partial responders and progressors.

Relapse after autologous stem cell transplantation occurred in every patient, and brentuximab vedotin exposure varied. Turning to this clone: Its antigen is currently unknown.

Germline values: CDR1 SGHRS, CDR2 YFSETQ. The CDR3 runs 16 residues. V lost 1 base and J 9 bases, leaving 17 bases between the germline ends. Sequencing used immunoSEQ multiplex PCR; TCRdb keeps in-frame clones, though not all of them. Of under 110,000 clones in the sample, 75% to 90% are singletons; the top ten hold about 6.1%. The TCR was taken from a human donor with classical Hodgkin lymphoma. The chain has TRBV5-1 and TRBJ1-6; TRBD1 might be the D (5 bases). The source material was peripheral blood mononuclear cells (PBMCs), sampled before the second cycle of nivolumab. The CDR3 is CASSLYGDSAVSPLHF. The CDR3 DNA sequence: TGCGCCAGCAGCTTGTATGGTGACAGTGCGGTTTCACCCCTCCACTTT. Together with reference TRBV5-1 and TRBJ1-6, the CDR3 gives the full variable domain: KAGVTQTPRYLIKTRGQQVTLSCSPISGHRSVSWYQQTPGQGLQFLFEYFSETQRNKGNFPGRFSGRQFSNSRSEMNVSTLELGDSALYLCASSLYGDSAVSPLHFGNGTRLTVT.